A single sample is the source of the 9 T cell receptor beta chains below, sequenced in a study of T-cell memory formation after mild COVID-19. Each CDR3 protein is one row after TCRdb ran MiXCR on the 5' RACE reads. The sample has about 30,000 distinct CDR3 sequences; roughly 12% are singletons. Sequencing was done on a sample of PBMCs or a T cell subset sorted from them (not recorded which). The source of these receptors is an adult woman who had mild COVID-19 (a few samples of this study predate the infection). Cell type and time point are not known.

This clonotype was seen many times. The chain has TRBV4-3 and TRBJ1-2, with D perhaps TRBD1 (5 bases). Between the trimmed V and J ends, which lost 1 base and 4 bases, there was a span of 13 bases. Germline V lookup: CDR1 LGHNA, CDR2 YSLEER. This CDR3 has 15 amino acids. The CDR3 spells CASSQVTTAGYGYTF. The CDR3 bases are TGCGCCAGCAGCCAAGTAACGACAGCGGGCTATGGCTACACCTTC.

Regarding this clonotype: The junction departs from the called germline gene at one end, perhaps through a read error. The V call is TRBV7-2, the J call TRBJ2-1, with 11 bases that match TRBD2. The V gene's germline CDR1 is SGHTA and CDR2 FQGNSA. This CDR3 region has 14 residues. The DNA of the CDR3 is TGTGCCAGCTCCACTAGCGGGGGATACAGTGAGCAGTTCTTC. This encodes CASSTSGGYSEQFF. Combining the CDR3 with reference TRBV7-2 and TRBJ2-1 gives the whole variable domain GAGVSQSPSNKVTEKGKDVELRCDPISGHTALYWYRQSLGQGLEFLIYFQGNSAPDKSGLPSDRFSAERTGGSVSTLTIQRTQQEDSAVYLCASSTSGGYSEQFFGPGTRLTVL.

This clonotype was seen many times. The chain combines TRBV7-3 with TRBJ1-2; D might be TRBD1 (6 bases). This CDR3 has 12 residues. CDR1 and CDR2 (germline): SGHTA, FQGTGA. With 6 bases removed from V and 8 bases from J, the gap between germline ends came to 13 bases. CDR3 sequence: CASSMGGEGYTF. CDR3 nucleotides: TGTGCCAGCAGTATGGGGGGCGAAGGCTACACCTTC.

This clonotype occurred many times. This chain joins TRBV5-1 and TRBJ1-1; 11 positions agree with TRBD1. CDR1 is SGHRS, CDR2 YFSETQ, per germline. V was clipped by 0 bases and J by 1 base; unmatched bases: 2. This CDR3 spans 16 amino acids. In DNA, the CDR3 is TGCGCCAGCAGCTTGGGGACAGGGGGCCCGAACACTGAAGCTTTCTTT. Translation: CASSLGTGGPNTEAFF.

The sample holds many counts of this clonotype. This chain links TRBV7-3 with TRBJ1-1; D is uncertain. The V gene lost 2 bases and the J gene lost 1 base, with 5 bases spanning the gap. Germline V gene sequence: CDR1 SGHTA, CDR2 FQGTGA. The CDR3 contains 13 residues. CDR3 in DNA: TGTGCCAGCAGCTTACAGGAGAACACTGAAGCTTTCTTT. As protein: CASSLQENTEAFF.

This clonotype was seen repeatedly, ten times or more. The V gene is TRBV7-2, the J gene TRBJ1-4; tentative D call: TRBD1 (5 bases). This CDR3 comprises 15 residues. V was trimmed by 5 bases and J by 3 bases, leaving 13 bases between them. From germline, CDR1 is SGHTA and CDR2 FQGNSA. In DNA, the CDR3 is TGTGCCAGCAGCCCACAGACGGGGCCTAATGAAAAACTGTTTTTT. It yields the protein CASSPQTGPNEKLFF.

At least ten counts were recorded for this clonotype. The V gene is TRBV14, the J gene TRBJ2-3, with D possibly being TRBD1 (5 bases). V gave up 4 bases and J gave up 2 bases, with 16 bases separating them. The germline V gene encodes CDR1 SGHDN and CDR2 FVKESK. The CDR3 loop spans 16 amino acids. CDR3 DNA sequence: TGTGCCAGCAGCCTTCGACAGCCACACTACACAGATACGCAGTATTTT. Residues: CASSLRQPHYTDTQYF. Full variable domain (outside the CDR3, taken from reference TRBV14 and TRBJ2-3): EAGVTQFPSHSVIEKGQTVTLRCDPISGHDNLYWYRRVMGKEIKFLLHFVKESKQDESGMPNNRFLAERTGGTYSTLKVQPAELEDSGVYFCASSLRQPHYTDTQYFGPGTRLTVL.

This clonotype was picked up many times. J is TRBJ2-1 and V is TRBV5-4; 11 bases fit TRBD2. The trim removed 4 bases at V and 9 bases at J, leaving 12 bases unmatched. CDR3 length: 16 residues. Per the germline V gene, CDR1 is SGHNT and CDR2 is YYREEE (reference sequence). In DNA form, the CDR3 reads TGTGCCAGCAGCCCACTCCGGCCTAGCGGGGGGACTGAGCAGTTCTTC. Translation gives CASSPLRPSGGTEQFF.

This clonotype was counted at least ten times. The CDR3 sequence: CASSLLAGGDNEQFF. Here the CDR3 DNA reads TGTGCCAGCAGTTTACTAGCGGGAGGGGACAATGAGCAGTTCTTC. The chain has TRBV6-4 and TRBJ2-1; TRBD2 aligns across 13 bases. Per germline, CDR1 MRHNA and CDR2 SNTAGT. V lost 5 bases, J lost 5 bases, and 3 bases stayed unmatched. The length of the CDR3 is 15 residues.